A selection of T cell receptor beta chains follows, all from one sample in a study of Ad26.COV2.S vaccination and SARS-CoV-2 variants. The repertoire was sequenced with immunoSEQ multiplex PCR; TCRdb's copy has only in-frame clones and lacks some. The sample includes about 390,000 clones, about 85% of them seen just once. Sequenced material: peripheral blood, taken in a trial of Ad26.COV2.S vaccine versus placebo. The receptors were sampled from a person aged 18-60 years who received the Ad26.COV2.S COVID-19 vaccine or a placebo. The conserved cysteine and the conserved F or W are not part of the CDR3 here. Fields, in order: J gene, V gene, CDR3 protein.

TRBJ2-1	TRBV5-4	ASKGGFEGEQF
TRBJ1-5	TRBV4-1	ASSQGAGGDQPQH
TRBJ1-3	TRBV6-5	ASRRDTDSGNTIY
TRBJ1-1	TRBV5-1	ASSIGPQGGNTEAF
TRBJ1-4	TRBV28	ASTQGWGSNEKLF
TRBJ2-3	TRBV5-4	ASSSKRGSTDTQY
TRBJ2-7	TRBV7-2	ASSLIRLAGAHEQY
TRBJ1-1	TRBV2	ASSPESPYTEAF
TRBJ2-7	TRBV18	ASAFGGGTYEQY
TRBJ1-5	TRBV21-1	ASSKDGGGWNQPQH
TRBJ2-1	TRBV10-2	ASTSLAGAGNEQF
TRBJ1-1	TRBV2	ASNAALMNTEAF
TRBJ1-1	TRBV27	ASRRTAVNTEAF
TRBJ2-5	TRBV5-1	ANLTSGGAQY
TRBJ1-6	TRBV5-4	ASSLDSLNSPLH
TRBJ2-5	TRBV7-9	ASSSSLVFGETQY
TRBJ1-2	TRBV4-3	ASSQGPGRGPFEYGYT
TRBJ2-1	TRBV9	ASSVGSLSYNEQF
TRBJ1-2	TRBV5-6	ASSLGTAIIYGYT
TRBJ1-2	TRBV5-1	ASSLSQGGYYGYT
TRBJ1-1	TRBV5-1	ASSLNPGREGDTEAF
TRBJ1-5	TRBV30	AWSVGGQTPQPQH
TRBJ2-7	TRBV3-1/TRBV3-2	ASSLAGGSYEQY
TRBJ1-6	TRBV15	ATSRDRGGSPLH